Listed below are T cell receptor beta chains from one sample, sequenced in a study of control samples from healthy donors and cancer patients. Assay: immunoSEQ multiplex PCR; the TCRdb copy retains only in-frame clones and omits some. The sample yields tens of thousands of clones, about 89% seen once. Sequencing was carried out using PBMCs. Receptor source: a woman aged 45-60 years with colorectal cancer. CDR3s include the opening cysteine and the closing phenylalanine or tryptophan.

length	V	J	CDR3
16	TRBV28	TRBJ1-2	CASSSPGTPIDYGYTF
16	TRBV10-3	TRBJ1-1	CAISHTGAAVNTEAFF
14	TRBV7-3	TRBJ2-1	CASSVQGGRGEQFF
14	TRBV7-9	TRBJ1-3	CASSLVGAGNTIYF
13	TRBV14	TRBJ1-1	CASSQVIGSEAFF
16	TRBV10-1	TRBJ2-1	CASSEGDGKTYNEQFF
13	TRBV28	TRBJ2-3	CASSPPGSDTQYF
13	TRBV30	TRBJ2-2	CAWSITGAGELFF
16	TRBV9	TRBJ2-3	CASSVAGRGGTDTQYF
14	TRBV7-2	TRBJ2-3	CASSFPGGTDTQYF
15	TRBV18	TRBJ2-5	CASSPLAGRGETQYF
15	TRBV6-6	TRBJ1-6	CASSTLGGSDSPLHF
15	TRBV4-3	TRBJ1-6	CASSQDLGGNSPLHF
14	TRBV19	TRBJ2-2	CASSIGGGPGELFF
15	TRBV19	TRBJ2-2	CASGIGTGVNGELFF
15	TRBV5-5	TRBJ1-2	CASSPGGGANYGYTF
17	TRBV23-1	TRBJ2-5	CASSHLTSGDVQETQYF
17	TRBV7-9	TRBJ1-2	CASSFTGTGAANYGYTF
15	TRBV7-2	TRBJ2-3	CASSLDGGGSYTQYF
11	TRBV29-1	TRBJ2-2	CSGHRAGELFF
14	TRBV18	TRBJ2-5	CASSPNSAEETQYF
13	TRBV29-1	TRBJ1-2	CSARTGGDYGYTF
16	TRBV28	TRBJ1-6	CASSSIPAGSNSPLHF
15	TRBV18	TRBJ2-3	CASSPWGTQGDTQYF
15	TRBV24-1	TRBJ2-2	CATSDPGQGLGELFF
16	TRBV3-1/TRBV3-2	TRBJ1-1	CASSQDLRARGTEAFF
15	TRBV18	TRBJ2-1	CASSPALVGAGEQFF
15	TRBV7-9	TRBJ2-3	CASSLDSPTGDTQYF
15	TRBV5-1	TRBJ2-3	CASSLWDRDTDTQYF
14	TRBV5-4	TRBJ2-5	CASSLEGGRGTQYF
13	TRBV6-5	TRBJ1-3	CASRLTTGNTIYF
12	TRBV12-5	TRBJ1-3	CASGSPGLQVYF
14	TRBV18	TRBJ1-2	CASSPPEQTYGYTF
15	TRBV9	TRBJ1-1	CASSVDPDSNTEAFF
16	TRBV6-2/TRBV6-3	TRBJ2-1	CASSSDREGSYNEQFF
13	TRBV6-5	TRBJ1-1	CASSYYPRTEAFF
15	TRBV7-2	TRBJ2-1	CASSEDFATYNEQFF
12	TRBV30	TRBJ2-3	CAWKRATDTQYF
15	TRBV28	TRBJ1-3	CASSWTGGAGNTIYF
15	TRBV5-1	TRBJ2-2	CASSREASNTGELFF
13	TRBV6-5	TRBJ1-1	CASKSGANTEAFF
15	TRBV5-4	TRBJ2-3	CASSPGAGSTDTQYF
17	TRBV28	TRBJ1-6	CASSARTGQGEDSPLHF
15	TRBV19	TRBJ1-2	CASTPLEGGSRGYTF
14	TRBV13	TRBJ1-6	CASSVRGFDSPLHF
15	TRBV5-1	TRBJ2-3	CASSLADQYTDTQYF
14	TRBV5-1	TRBJ1-1	CASSRFGADTEAFF
14	TRBV4-1	TRBJ1-2	CASSQAEQLHGYTF
13	TRBV5-1	TRBJ1-1	CASSLAENTEAFF